One and the same sample provided the 7 T cell receptor beta chains below, sequenced in a study of blood T cell repertoires in COVID-19. Using immunoSEQ multiplex PCR, the repertoire was profiled, and TCRdb retains in-frame clones only, with some absent. The table includes under 200,000 clones, 85% to 90% detected once. What was sequenced was peripheral blood. Receptors were obtained from a man aged 18 to 30 with active or convalescent COVID-19.

Written as DNA, the CDR3 is TGTGCCAGCAGTGCTAGGACATGGCATGGCTACACCTTC. Translating gives CASSARTWHGYTF. The genes are TRBV2 and TRBJ1-2; D may be TRBD1 (5 bases). Trimming took off 4 bases at V and 6 bases at J, with 12 bases between the two ends. Germline loops: CDR1 SNHLY, CDR2 FYNNEI. The CDR3 has 13 amino acids.

The V and J genes are TRBV28 and TRBJ2-5; 8 bases fit TRBD1. Losses at the gene ends were 8 bases for V and 4 bases for J; bases not matched to a gene: 9. From germline, CDR1 is MDHEN and CDR2 SYDVKM. The CDR3 totals 14 residues. The CDR3 nucleotides are TGTGCCAGCCACCGACAGGGGAATTCAGAGACCCAGTACTTC. It encodes CASHRQGNSETQYF.

V gene TRBV6-5 combines with J gene TRBJ1-1, with 8 bases aligning to TRBD1. The CDR3 sequence is 14 residues long. Germline V gene lookup returns CDR1 MNHEY and CDR2 SVGAGI. V lost 6 bases and J lost 1; bases outside the gene matches: 4. The CDR3 loop is CASSLGQGNTEAFF. The CDR3 DNA reads TGTGCCAGCAGCCTAGGACAGGGGAACACTGAAGCTTTCTTT.

This chain connects TRBV28 to TRBJ1-1; 8 nucleotides align to TRBD1. After removal of 2 bases from V and 4 bases from J, the junction contained 3 bases not matched to a gene. The germline CDR1 and CDR2 sequences are MDHEN and SYDVKM. There are 14 residues in the CDR3. The DNA for the CDR3 is TGTGCCAGCAGTTTAACTACAGGGGGCACTGAAGCTTTCTTT. Translated: CASSLTTGGTEAFF.

The rearrangement links TRBV9 to TRBJ2-2; no reliable D call. The CDR3 is made up of 14 amino acids. Germline V lookup: CDR1 SGDLS, CDR2 YYNGEE. Trimming removed 3 bases from V and 2 bases from J, with 8 bases in between. The CDR3 DNA follows: TGTGCCAGCAGCGCGCAGACAAACACCGGGGAGCTGTTTTTT. Its protein is CASSAQTNTGELFF.

V gene TRBV7-8 combines with J gene TRBJ1-1; D remains unclear. CDR3 size: 15 residues. The V end was cut by 4 bases, the J end by 4 bases, with 16 bases between. Germline V gene sequence: CDR1 SGHVS, CDR2 FQNEAQ. This CDR3 reads CASSYLQASGTEAFF. In nucleotides, the CDR3 is TGTGCCAGCAGCTACCTCCAGGCGAGCGGCACTGAAGCTTTCTTT.

The chain carries TRBV5-1 and TRBJ1-2; TRBD1 is a possible D gene (6 bases). The V and J ends lost 4 bases and 1 base respectively, with 20 bases between them. Germline values: CDR1 SGHRS, CDR2 YFSETQ. CDR3 length: 17 residues. The DNA of the CDR3 is TGCGCCAGCAGCGGATCAGGGGCGCCAAATTATAACTATGGCTACACCTTC. Translation: CASSGSGAPNYNYGYTF.